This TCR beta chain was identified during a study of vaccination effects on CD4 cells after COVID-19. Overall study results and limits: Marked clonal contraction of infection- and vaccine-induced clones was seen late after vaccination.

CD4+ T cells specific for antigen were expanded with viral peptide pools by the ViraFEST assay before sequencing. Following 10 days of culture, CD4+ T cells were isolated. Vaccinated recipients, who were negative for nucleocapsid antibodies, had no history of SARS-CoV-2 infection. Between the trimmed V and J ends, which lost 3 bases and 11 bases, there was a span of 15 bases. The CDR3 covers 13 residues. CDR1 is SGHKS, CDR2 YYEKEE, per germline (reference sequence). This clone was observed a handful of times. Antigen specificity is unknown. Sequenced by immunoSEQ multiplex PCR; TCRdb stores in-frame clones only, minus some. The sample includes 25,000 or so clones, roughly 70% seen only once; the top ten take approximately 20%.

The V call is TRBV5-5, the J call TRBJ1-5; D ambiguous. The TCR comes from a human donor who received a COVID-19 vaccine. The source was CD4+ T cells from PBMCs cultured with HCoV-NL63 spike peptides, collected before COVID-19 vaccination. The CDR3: CASSSLGGLAQHF. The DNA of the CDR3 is TGTGCCAGCAGCTCCCTAGGTGGTTTGGCCCAGCATTTT. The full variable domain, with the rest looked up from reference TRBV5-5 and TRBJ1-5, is DAGVTQSPTHLIKTRGQQVTLRCSPISGHKSVSWYQQVLGQGPQFIFQYYEKEERGRGNFPDRFSARQFPNYSSELNVNALLLGDSALYLCASSSLGGLAQHFGDGTRLSIL.